These T cell receptor beta chains were read from a single sample in a study of blood T cell repertoires in COVID-19. Only in-frame clones appear in the TCRdb table, and some are missing; sequencing was by immunoSEQ multiplex PCR. This table has around 220,000 clones, approximately 80% appearing once. Sequenced: peripheral blood. Every receptor here comes from a woman over 75 with COVID-19, enrolled during active disease. Both conserved end residues are part of each CDR3. Each record gives: D gene, V gene, J gene, clone size, CDR3 protein, CDR3 DNA. The D gene is left open where the match is weak. Clone size is not always given. Where it is, it says once, few, many or a class for expanded clones.

>TRBD2|TRBV11-3|TRBJ2-7|.
CASSASGYEQYF
TGTGCCAGCTCTGCTAGCGGATACGAGCAGTACTTC
>TRBD1|TRBV7-2|TRBJ1-5|.
CASSYPGGGQPQHF
TGTGCCAGCAGCTATCCAGGGGGCGGTCAGCCCCAGCATTTT
>TRBD2|TRBV14|TRBJ2-5|.
CASSQRLLAGGETQYF
TGTGCCAGCAGCCAACGACTTCTAGCGGGAGGAGAGACCCAGTACTTC
>.|TRBV29-1|TRBJ2-7|.
CSVAPGGVSEQYF
TGCAGCGTCGCTCCCGGAGGGGTCTCCGAGCAGTACTTC
>TRBD1|TRBV3-1/TRBV3-2|TRBJ1-6|.
CASSQARTGLRRSPLHF
TGTGCCAGCAGCCAAGCCCGGACAGGACTTAGAAGGTCACCCCTCCACTTT
>.|TRBV5-6|TRBJ2-7|.
CASSLPRTTAEQYF
TGTGCCAGCAGCCTCCCACGGACAACCGCCGAGCAGTACTTC
>TRBD1|TRBV5-8|TRBJ2-7|.
CASRTGQVHSYEQYF
TGTGCCAGCAGGACCGGACAGGTCCACTCCTACGAGCAGTACTTC
>.|TRBV19|TRBJ1-5|.
CASSIAQNDNQPQHF
TGTGCCAGTAGTATAGCGCAGAATGACAATCAGCCCCAGCATTTT
>.|TRBV28|TRBJ2-7|.
CASSLSFSSYEQYF
TGTGCCAGCAGTTTATCTTTTTCTTCCTACGAGCAGTACTTC
>TRBD1|TRBV5-4|TRBJ1-2|.
CASSLGGTGGALVNYGYTF
TGTGCCAGCAGCTTGGGAGGAACAGGGGGCGCCTTGGTGAACTATGGCTACACCTTC
>TRBD1|TRBV18|TRBJ2-7|.
CASSPQSTGTGSHEQYF
TGTGCCAGCTCACCACAATCAACTGGGACAGGGAGCCACGAGCAGTACTTC
>TRBD1|TRBV24-1|TRBJ1-5|.
CATSDRTGNQPQHF
TGTGCCACCAGTGATCGGACAGGGAATCAGCCCCAGCATTTT
>TRBD1|TRBV7-6|TRBJ2-7|.
CASSFSRDRGSGDSYEQYF
TGTGCCAGCAGCTTTTCCCGGGACAGGGGAAGCGGGGACTCCTACGAGCAGTACTTC
>.|TRBV3-1/TRBV3-2|TRBJ1-2|.
CASRYRDGYTF
TGTGCCAGCAGGTACAGGGACGGCTACACCTTC
>TRBD1|TRBV15|TRBJ1-2|.
CATSRGQGDGYTF
TGTGCCACCAGCAGAGGACAGGGGGATGGCTACACCTTC
>TRBD2|TRBV5-1|TRBJ2-1|.
CASSLAGGISYNEQFF
TGCGCCAGCAGCTTGGCGGGAGGGATTTCCTACAATGAGCAGTTCTTC
>.|TRBV28|TRBJ1-2|once
CASSLGGRGYGYTF
TGTGCCAGCAGCCTCGGGGGGCGAGGATATGGCTACACCTTC
>.|TRBV9|TRBJ2-2|.
CASSPPRGASTGELFF
TGTGCCAGCAGCCCCCCACGGGGGGCGAGCACCGGGGAGCTGTTTTTT
>.|TRBV5-1|TRBJ2-2|few
CASSLAAGNTGELFF
TGCGCCAGCAGCTTGGCCGCAGGGAACACCGGGGAGCTGTTTTTT
>TRBD1|TRBV6-5|TRBJ1-4|.
CASIRDRGGEKLFF
TGTGCCAGCATCCGTGACAGGGGAGGCGAAAAACTGTTTTTT
>.|TRBV27|TRBJ2-7|few
CASSSGGEFEQYF
TGTGCCAGCAGTTCTGGAGGGGAGTTCGAGCAGTACTTC
>.|TRBV10-3|TRBJ1-5|.
CAISTLYSNQPQHF
TGTGCCATCTCGACATTGTATAGCAATCAGCCCCAGCATTTT
>TRBD2|TRBV29-1|TRBJ2-3|.
CSARETGRAGMADTQYF
TGCAGCGCCCGTGAAACCGGGAGGGCTGGAATGGCAGATACGCAGTATTTT
>.|TRBV18|TRBJ2-5|.
CASSPLGRGETQYF
TGTGCCAGCTCACCACTGGGAAGAGGGGAGACCCAGTACTTC
>.|TRBV6-5|TRBJ1-3|.
CASGPPQGTGNTIYF
TGTGCCAGCGGCCCACCACAGGGAACTGGAAACACCATATATTTT
>.|TRBV11-2|TRBJ1-3|once
CASSPRGGNTIYF
TGTGCCAGCAGCCCAAGGGGTGGAAACACCATATATTTT
>TRBD2|TRBV4-1|TRBJ2-2|.
CASRARDSSGRAGTGELFF
TGCGCCAGCAGGGCTCGGGACAGTAGCGGGAGGGCCGGAACCGGGGAGCTGTTTTTT
>TRBD1|TRBV5-1|TRBJ2-5|.
CASSSGQGGETQYF
TGCGCCAGCAGCTCCGGACAGGGCGGGGAGACCCAGTACTTC
>TRBD1|TRBV6-4|TRBJ2-1|.
CASSEQGGYGQFF
TGTGCCAGCAGTGAACAGGGGGGCTACGGGCAGTTCTTC
>TRBD1|TRBV28|TRBJ1-1|.
CASSPQGQGRAEAFF
TGTGCCAGCAGTCCCCAAGGACAGGGTAGAGCTGAAGCTTTCTTT
>.|TRBV10-3|TRBJ1-1|few
CANQRGSGTEAFF
TGTGCCAACCAGCGGGGTTCGGGCACTGAAGCTTTCTTT
>.|TRBV6-1|TRBJ2-5|.
CASSEGRAETQYF
TGTGCCAGCAGTGAGGGCAGGGCTGAGACCCAGTACTTC
>.|TRBV20-1|TRBJ1-6|.
CSASAGLGSPLHF
TGCAGTGCTAGTGCCGGGTTGGGTTCACCCCTCCACTTT
>.|TRBV19|TRBJ2-7|.
CASSIFWTSSSYEQYF
TGTGCCAGTAGTATTTTTTGGACTTCAAGCTCCTACGAGCAGTACTTC
>TRBD1|TRBV29-1|TRBJ1-1|once
CSAQGQGNTEAFF
TGCAGCGCCCAAGGACAGGGGAACACTGAAGCTTTCTTT
>.|TRBV19|TRBJ1-6|once
CASTSRGNNSPLHF
TGTGCCAGTACCTCCCGAGGGAATAATTCACCCCTCCACTTT
>TRBD1|TRBV3-1/TRBV3-2|TRBJ2-7|.
CASRQGANYEQYF
TGTGCCAGCAGACAGGGGGCCAACTACGAGCAGTACTTC
>.|TRBV29-1|TRBJ1-1|.
CSVEQGWYTEAFF
TGCAGCGTTGAACAGGGTTGGTACACTGAAGCTTTCTTT
>.|TRBV6-1|TRBJ2-7|once
CASSEAGVGSSYEQYF
TGTGCCAGCAGTGAAGCGGGAGTGGGCAGTTCCTACGAGCAGTACTTC
>TRBD1|TRBV5-4|TRBJ1-1|once
CASSVDRGRSTEAFF
TGTGCCAGCAGCGTGGACAGGGGGCGCTCCACTGAAGCTTTCTTT
>.|TRBV18|TRBJ1-5|.
CASSPKYGDYQPQHF
TGTGCCAGCTCACCTAAATACGGTGATTATCAGCCCCAGCATTTT
>.|TRBV5-1|TRBJ1-1|.
CASSLLDFMNTEAFF
TGCGCCAGCAGCCTTCTTGACTTCATGAACACTGAAGCTTTCTTT
>TRBD1|TRBV7-2|TRBJ1-2|.
CASSLRPDRGAYGYTF
TGTGCCAGCAGCTTACGGCCCGACAGGGGGGCCTATGGCTACACCTTC
>.|TRBV2|TRBJ2-1|few
CASGTGEQFF
TGTGCCAGCGGTACGGGAGAGCAGTTCTTC